Below, 24 T cell receptor beta chains from the same sample are listed, as sequenced in a study of blood T cell repertoires in COVID-19. Generated by immunoSEQ multiplex PCR, the TCRdb table keeps only in-frame clones and is missing some. The sample yields some 200,000 clones, roughly 80% seen once. Sample: peripheral blood. All receptors come from a woman in her 70s with acute or convalescent COVID-19.

The chain has TRBV18 and TRBJ1-1; no reliable D call. Deletions cut 8 bases from V and 0 bases from J, with 16 bases between. Germline V gene sequence: CDR1 KGHSH, CDR2 LQKENI. This CDR3 has 15 residues. The CDR3 sequence: CASLDGVRMNTEAFF. As DNA, the CDR3 is TGTGCCAGCCTGGACGGGGTTAGAATGAACACTGAAGCTTTCTTT.

The V call is TRBV6-6, the J call TRBJ2-5; 9 bases line up with TRBD2. The CDR3 spans 16 residues. V lost 2 bases to trimming and J lost 5 bases; unmatched junction nucleotides: 9. In germline, CDR1 is MNHNY, CDR2 SVGAGI (reference sequence). Written as DNA, the CDR3 is TGTGCCAGCAGTTACCTTCTCCAGCGGGGGGTGGAGACCCAGTACTTC. Amino acid sequence: CASSYLLQRGVETQYF.

The V gene is TRBV27, the J gene TRBJ1-1; D gene uncertain. Germline V gene sequence: CDR1 MNHEY, CDR2 SMNVEV (reference sequence). Trimming took off 3 bases at V and 4 bases at J, with 15 bases between the two ends. There are 15 residues in the CDR3. Here the CDR3 DNA reads TGTGCCAGCAGTTTTGGACGGGGTGGTGGCACTGAAGCTTTCTTT. Translating gives CASSFGRGGGTEAFF.

The chain is built from TRBV24-1 and TRBJ2-1; D unresolved. The germline V and J ends were trimmed by 9 bases and 6 bases, with 14 bases remaining between them. The germline gives CDR1 KGHDR, CDR2 SFDVKD. This CDR3 contains 13 residues. CDR3 amino acids: CATHDARINEQFF. In DNA, the CDR3 is TGTGCCACCCACGACGCTAGGATCAATGAGCAGTTCTTC.

In this sample, this clone turned up a few times. The chain has TRBV7-2 and TRBJ2-3, with TRBD1 matching 8 bases. The CDR3 runs 14 residues. V trimming: 6 bases; J trimming: 4 bases; junction bases outside the gene matches: 6. Germline V gene lookup returns CDR1 SGHTA and CDR2 FQGNSA. DNA of the CDR3: TGTGCCAGCAGGGCAGGGGGCCCCCCAGATACGCAGTATTTT. Translation: CASRAGGPPDTQYF.

This sequence joins TRBV5-1 and TRBJ1-2; 7 bases are shared with TRBD1. This CDR3 comprises 13 residues. Germline trimming cut 4 bases from V and 6 bases from J; bases unmatched to any gene: 6. In germline, CDR1 is SGHRS, CDR2 YFSETQ. The CDR3 region has the DNA TGCGCCAGCAGCACCGACAGGGTTGATGGCTACACCTTC. It yields the protein CASSTDRVDGYTF.

The chain couples TRBV30 to TRBJ1-2, with 7 bases identical to TRBD1. J was trimmed by 7 bases and V by 2 bases; bases with no gene match: 7. From germline, CDR1 is GTSNPN and CDR2 SVGIG (reference sequence). The CDR3 totals 13 residues. For the CDR3, the DNA is TGTGCCTGGAGTCGCCGGGACAGACTTGGCTACACCTTC. This gives the protein CAWSRRDRLGYTF.

This clone was picked up one time. This chain links TRBV6-6 with TRBJ2-1; 15 nucleotides match TRBD2. The J segment lost 7 bases and the V segment lost 5 bases, leaving 15 bases of the junction unmatched. CDR1 and CDR2 from the germline V gene are MNHNY and SVGAGI (reference sequence). The length of the CDR3 is 19 residues. The CDR3 DNA reads TGTGCCAGCAGTCCCTCCGGACTAGCGGGAGGGCCAAGAGGAAATGAGCAGTTCTTC. As protein: CASSPSGLAGGPRGNEQFF.

V and J are TRBV3-1 (or the pseudogene TRBV3-2) and TRBJ2-2; D might be TRBD2 (6 bases). Germline values: CDR1 LGHDT, CDR2 YNNKEL (reference sequence). The CDR3 totals 14 residues. The ends were cut back, 2 bases at V and 4 bases at J, with 8 bases in the middle. The CDR3 reads CASSQYSGTGELFF. Written as DNA, the CDR3 is TGTGCCAGCAGCCAATATAGCGGCACCGGGGAGCTGTTTTTT.

The J gene is TRBJ2-7, the V gene TRBV5-1; D is undetermined. Germline CDR1 and CDR2: SGHRS and YFSETQ. The CDR3 totals 16 residues. Trimming shortened V by 4 bases and J by 2 bases, and 19 bases separated the two germline ends. The CDR3 here is CASSPPRVSETYEQYF. The CDR3 DNA sequence: TGCGCCAGCAGCCCCCCCCGGGTGTCCGAAACCTACGAGCAGTACTTC.

The V and J genes are TRBV4-2 and TRBJ1-5; possible D gene TRBD1, 6 bases. The CDR3 length is 15 residues. V lost 3 bases and J lost 3, with 12 bases in between. Germline V gives CDR1 LGHNA, CDR2 YNFKEQ. In nucleotides, the CDR3 is TGTGCCAGCAGCCAGGGGTCAGGGGTCAATCAGCCCCAGCATTTT. Amino acids: CASSQGSGVNQPQHF.

The rearrangement uses TRBV9 and TRBJ2-2; perhaps TRBD1 as D (6 bases). V was shortened by 1 base and J by 2 bases, with 12 bases between the two germline ends. This CDR3 has 16 amino acids. Germline values: CDR1 SGDLS, CDR2 YYNGEE. CDR3 DNA sequence: TGTGCCAGCAGCGTAAGGGGGAACAGAAACACCGGGGAGCTGTTTTTT. Residues: CASSVRGNRNTGELFF.

The rearrangement links TRBV7-9 to TRBJ2-6, with a possible D match to TRBD2 (5 bases). Germline CDR1 and CDR2: SEHNR and FQNEAQ (reference sequence). The CDR3 is 16 residues long. V dropped 3 bases and J dropped 4 bases, with 13 bases sitting between them. This CDR3 reads CASSLTGSEGANVLTF. The DNA of the CDR3 is TGTGCCAGCAGCTTGACCGGTAGCGAGGGGGCCAACGTCCTGACTTTC.

V is TRBV11-2 and J is TRBJ2-3; maybe TRBD2 (6 bases). The V gene lost 1 base and the J gene lost 0 bases, with 8 bases spanning the gap. This CDR3 contains 15 residues. Germline CDR1 is SGHAT and CDR2 is FQNNGV. CDR3 sequence reads: CASSLGGASTDTQYF. Written as DNA, the CDR3 is TGTGCCAGCAGCTTAGGCGGGGCTAGCACAGATACGCAGTATTTT.

This clone appeared a few times. The chain employs TRBV28 and TRBJ1-1; D remains ambiguous. CDR3 size: 14 residues. Looked up from germline, CDR1 is MDHEN and CDR2 is SYDVKM. Trimming removed 3 bases from V and 0 bases from J, with 8 bases in between. CDR3 coding DNA: TGTGCCAGCAGTTTGGCCACTATGAACACTGAAGCTTTCTTT. It specifies CASSLATMNTEAFF.

This sequence joins TRBV12-3 or TRBV12-4 and TRBJ2-1, with a possible D match to TRBD1 (6 bases). V was trimmed by 6 bases and J by 4 bases, leaving 10 bases between them. There are 13 residues in the CDR3. The CDR3 DNA reads TGTGCCAGCAGGGGGGCAGGATACAATGAGCAGTTCTTC. Translated: CASRGAGYNEQFF.

This clone has only a few counts. Other DNA sequences in this sample translate to the same CDR3. The V call is TRBV9, the J call TRBJ2-2; no reliable D call. This CDR3 has 14 residues. V lost 4 bases and J 5 bases, leaving 12 bases between the germline ends. Germline lookup yields CDR1 SGDLS and CDR2 YYNGEE. CDR3 in DNA: TGTGCCAGCAGCCCCCAACTTGCAACCGGGGAGCTGTTTTTT. Translated: CASSPQLATGELFF.

In this sample, this clone turned up a few times. This sequence joins TRBV5-1 and TRBJ1-1; D is ambiguous. The CDR3 spans 15 residues. Trimming left V 3 bases short and J 0 bases short, with 12 bases between. Germline CDR1 is SGHRS and CDR2 is YFSETQ. The DNA for the CDR3 is TGCGCCAGCAGCTCCCGCGGGGAAATGAACACTGAAGCTTTCTTT. Translating gives CASSSRGEMNTEAFF. The full variable domain, its missing parts supplied by reference TRBV5-1 and TRBJ1-1, is KAGVTQTPRYLIKTRGQQVTLSCSPISGHRSVSWYQQTPGQGLQFLFEYFSETQRNKGNFPGRFSGRQFSNSRSEMNVSTLELGDSALYLCASSSRGEMNTEAFFGQGTRLTVV.

The chain has TRBV29-1 and TRBJ2-1, with D unclear. V was shortened by 6 bases and J by 0 bases, with 12 bases between the two germline ends. The CDR3 contains 14 residues. Germline V lookup: CDR1 SQVTM, CDR2 ANQGSEA. The CDR3 bases are TGCAGCGTAGCTAGAACAAGCTCCTACAATGAGCAGTTCTTC. This sequence encodes CSVARTSSYNEQFF.

The chain joins TRBV15 to TRBJ1-4; no definite D call. The V end lost 0 bases, the J end lost 8 bases, and 10 bases lay between the germline ends. This CDR3 has 14 amino acids. Germline CDR1 is LNHNV and CDR2 is YYDKDF (reference sequence). This CDR3 is CATSRDDKREKLFF. CDR3 nucleotide sequence: TGTGCCACCAGCAGAGACGACAAGCGGGAAAAACTGTTTTTT.

The gene calls are TRBV19 and TRBJ1-5; TRBD1 might be the D (6 bases). With 5 bases removed from V and 0 bases from J, the gap between germline ends came to 11 bases. This CDR3 spans 15 amino acids. Germline V lookup: CDR1 LNHDA, CDR2 SQIVND (reference sequence). CDR3 nucleotide sequence: TGTGCCAGTAGTTACCAGGGGTATAGCAATCAGCCCCAGCATTTT. Its protein product is CASSYQGYSNQPQHF.

The chain has TRBV18 and TRBJ1-5, with D perhaps TRBD1 (5 bases). Trimming stripped 3 bases from V and 1 base from J, with 13 bases between. The length of the CDR3 is 16 residues. Germline V gene sequence: CDR1 KGHSH, CDR2 LQKENI. The CDR3 here is CASSPDGPGSNQPQHF. The CDR3 nucleotides read TGTGCCAGCTCACCGGACGGTCCAGGGAGCAATCAGCCCCAGCATTTT.

The rearrangement uses TRBV24-1 and TRBJ2-7; a weak D match, TRBD1 (6 bases). Germline-derived CDR1 and CDR2 are KGHDR and SFDVKD. V was pared by 7 bases and J by 2 bases, with 14 bases between. This CDR3 is 14 amino acids long. The CDR3, as DNA: TGTGCCACCAGCCCGTCGGACAGAACCTACGAGCAGTACTTC. This gives the protein CATSPSDRTYEQYF.

The chain employs TRBV2 and TRBJ2-2; D is undetermined. The germline V gene encodes CDR1 SNHLY and CDR2 FYNNEI. Trimming removed 1 base at V and 6 bases at J, with 6 bases between. This CDR3 contains 13 residues. The CDR3 loop is CASSEGSAGELFF. Written as DNA, the CDR3 is TGTGCCAGCAGTGAAGGGTCGGCCGGGGAGCTGTTTTTT. Drawing the rest from reference TRBV2 and TRBJ2-2, the complete variable domain is EPEVTQTPSHQVTQMGQEVILRCVPISNHLYFYWYRQILGQKVEFLVSFYNNEISEKSEIFDDQFSVERPDGSNFTLKIRSTKLEDSAMYFCASSEGSAGELFFGEGSRLTVL.